This is a list of T cell receptor beta chains from one sample in a study of blood T cell repertoires in COVID-19. Here immunoSEQ multiplex PCR was the method, and the copy in TCRdb shows in-frame clones only, minus some. This sample carries some 90,000 clones, almost 90% of them seen once, and the ten largest clones take around 4%. The specimen sequenced was peripheral blood. These receptor sequences come from an elderly woman with active or convalescent COVID-19. Each CDR3 is given with its conserved first and last residue. The D gene is left open where the match is weak. For some rows the clone size is stated as once, few or many, or as a class when expanded; others skip it.

TRBJ2-1 TRBD2 16 - TRBV5-4 TGTGCCAGCAGCTTGGCAGCGGGAGGAGGGAACAATGAGCAGTTCTTC CASSLAAGGGNNEQFF
TRBJ1-1 - 14 - TRBV7-9 TGTGCCAGCAGCAATAACAGGGTTGGGACTGAAGCTTTCTTT CASSNNRVGTEAFF
TRBJ2-4 TRBD1 14 once TRBV2 TGTGCCAGCAGCGGGGGACAGGGTATCAGCATTCAGTACTTC CASSGGQGISIQYF
TRBJ2-1 TRBD2 15 once TRBV3-1/TRBV3-2 TGTGCCAGCAGCCAAGGACTAGCGGGAGTAGGTCGGCAGTTCTTC CASSQGLAGVGRQFF
TRBJ2-3 TRBD1 15 - TRBV7-2 TGTGCCAGCAGCCAGGGACAGGGGGAGGGAGATACGCAGTATTTT CASSQGQGEGDTQYF
TRBJ1-1 - 13 - TRBV12-3/TRBV12-4 TGTGCCAGCAGTTTTTACAGGGATGCTGAAGCTTTCTTT CASSFYRDAEAFF
TRBJ1-1 - 16 - TRBV6-6 TGTGCCAGCAGGTATGACCGGGTCCTCATGAACACTGAAGCTTTCTTT CASRYDRVLMNTEAFF
TRBJ1-2 - 13 few TRBV28 TGTGCCAGCCGACGGACTGCCGGGTATGGCTACACCTTC CASRRTAGYGYTF
TRBJ1-1 - 18 - TRBV27 TGTGCCAGCAGTCTCAAAGGACAGTCCAGAAGGTTGAACACTGAAGCTTTCTTT CASSLKGQSRRLNTEAFF
TRBJ1-4 - 12 - TRBV6-4 TGTGCCAGCTCCGACTTAAATGAAAAACTGTTTTTT CASSDLNEKLFF
TRBJ2-7 - 12 - TRBV29-1 TGCAGCGGGGCCCTTGGGTCCTACGAGCAGTACTTC CSGALGSYEQYF
TRBJ2-3 TRBD2 16 - TRBV7-8 TGTGCCAGCAGCACGCAGACACTAGCGTACGCAGATACGCAGTATTTT CASSTQTLAYADTQYF
TRBJ2-7 - 12 few TRBV28 TGTGCCAGCTCCCCGAGCTCCTACGAGCAGTACTTC CASSPSSYEQYF
TRBJ2-7 - 12 - TRBV18 TGTGCCAGCTCACCGGCACCCTACGAGCAGTACTTC CASSPAPYEQYF
TRBJ1-5 - 16 few TRBV6-1 TGTGCCAGCAGTGGCCGGGGGGGATATAGCAATCAGCCCCAGCATTTT CASSGRGGYSNQPQHF
TRBJ2-3 - 12 - TRBV7-8 TGTGCCAGCAGTTCCCAGGGGGGTACGCAGTATTTT CASSSQGGTQYF
TRBJ2-3 TRBD2 16 - TRBV14 TGTGCCAGCAGCCAACTCGGGAGGGCCAACACAGATACGCAGTATTTT CASSQLGRANTDTQYF
TRBJ2-3 - 17 - TRBV30 TGTGCCTGGAGTGTCCCACCCGCGGGCCCTAGCACAGATACGCAGTATTTT CAWSVPPAGPSTDTQYF
TRBJ2-1 - 13 few TRBV7-2 TGTGCCAGCAGCGTTCGTCCCTACAATGAGCAGTTCTTC CASSVRPYNEQFF
TRBJ2-3 TRBD2 14 - TRBV19 TGTGCCAGTACCGCCGGGACTACCTTAGATACGCAGTATTTT CASTAGTTLDTQYF
TRBJ1-2 - 13 - TRBV28 TGTGCCAGCAGTTTCCAGGGGAAGGATGGCTACACCTTC CASSFQGKDGYTF
TRBJ1-1 TRBD1 13 - TRBV29-1 TGCAGCGTTAGGACAGGGGCAAACACTGAAGCTTTCTTT CSVRTGANTEAFF
TRBJ1-6 TRBD1 14 - TRBV2 TGTGCCAGCAGTGGGGACAGCAGTAATTCACCCCTCCACTTT CASSGDSSNSPLHF
TRBJ2-5 TRBD1 16 - TRBV19 TGTGCCAGTAGCACCGGGACAGGGTTTAGACAAGAGACCCAGTACTTC CASSTGTGFRQETQYF
TRBJ1-5 - 13 - TRBV28 TGTGCCAGCAGACCCGGTTCTAATCAGCCCCAGCATTTT CASRPGSNQPQHF
TRBJ1-5 - 15 - TRBV30 TGTGCCTGGAAAGCGCGGGGGTTTAACAATCAGCCCCAGCATTTT CAWKARGFNNQPQHF
TRBJ1-5 - 13 once TRBV5-8 TGTGCCAGCAGCTTGTCCCGGGGGGGGTCCAAGCATTTT CASSLSRGGSKHF
TRBJ2-1 - 14 - TRBV6-5 TGTGCCAGCAGTTATAGGGGATCCTACAATGAGCAGTTCTTC CASSYRGSYNEQFF
TRBJ1-2 - 13 few TRBV24-1 TGTGCCACCAGTGATACAGGGCCCCAGGGCTACACCTTC CATSDTGPQGYTF
TRBJ2-7 TRBD2 15 once TRBV7-2 TGTGCCAGCAGATTAGGGTCTAGCGGAACCTACGAGCAGTACTTC CASRLGSSGTYEQYF
TRBJ1-1 - 13 - TRBV6-6 TGTGCCAGCACCCCAGGGAAGGGAACTGAAGCTTTCTTT CASTPGKGTEAFF
TRBJ2-3 TRBD2 15 once TRBV10-1 TGCGCCAGCAGCTTTAGTCGGGGGGTCACAGATACGCAGTATTTT CASSFSRGVTDTQYF
TRBJ2-1 TRBD2 19 - TRBV11-2 TGTGCCAGCAGGACCTCGGGACTAGCGGGAGGGCCAACCTACAATGAGCAGTTCTTC CASRTSGLAGGPTYNEQFF
TRBJ1-5 - 13 - TRBV9 TGTGCCAGCAGCGTAGCCCTTAATCAGCCCCAGCATTTT CASSVALNQPQHF
TRBJ1-1 - 13 - TRBV29-1 TGCAGCGTGGAGCCGCAGGGTTCCACTGAAGCTTTCTTT CSVEPQGSTEAFF
TRBJ1-4 TRBD1 17 - TRBV5-1 TGCGCCAGCAGCTTGACTAGCCCCGGGACAGGGGGTGAAAAACTGTTTTTT CASSLTSPGTGGEKLFF
TRBJ2-5 TRBD1 16 - TRBV19 TGTGCCAGTAGTACCACAGGGGCGCAAAGACAAGAGACCCAGTACTTC CASSTTGAQRQETQYF
TRBJ1-2 TRBD1 17 - TRBV9 TGTGCCAGCAGCGTAGGACCCTTAGGGGGGGACAGGGATGGCTACACCTTC CASSVGPLGGDRDGYTF
TRBJ2-5 TRBD2 19 - TRBV14 TGTGCCAGCAGCCAAGTTCTGACGACTAGCGGGAGGTCGTGGGAGACCCAGTACTTC CASSQVLTTSGRSWETQYF
TRBJ2-3 - 15 - TRBV7-2 TGTGCCAGCAGATTAGGGGCAGGTGGGACAGATACGCAGTATTTT CASRLGAGGTDTQYF
TRBJ2-2 TRBD1 13 - TRBV5-5 TGTGCCAGCAGCAAGGGACAGGCCGGGGAGCTGTTTTTT CASSKGQAGELFF
TRBJ2-5 TRBD2 15 once TRBV5-1 TGCGCCAGCAGCAGTACCGGGACTAGCGAAGAGACCCAGTACTTC CASSSTGTSEETQYF
TRBJ1-1 TRBD1 14 - TRBV19 TGTGCCAGTACGTCCAGGGGGCGCGTCACTGAAGCTTTCTTT CASTSRGRVTEAFF